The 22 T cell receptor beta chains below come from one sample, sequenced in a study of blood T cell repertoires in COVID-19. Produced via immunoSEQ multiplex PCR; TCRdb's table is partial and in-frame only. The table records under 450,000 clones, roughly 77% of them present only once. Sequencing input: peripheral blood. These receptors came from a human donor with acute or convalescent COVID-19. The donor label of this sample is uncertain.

CDR3 sequence reads: CASSLASGGHNYGYTF. DNA for the CDR3: TGTGCCAGCAGCTTGGCCTCAGGGGGTCATAACTATGGCTACACCTTC. V gene TRBV5-4 combines with J gene TRBJ1-2; 7 bases are a match to TRBD1. Germline CDR1 is SGHNT and CDR2 is YYREEE (reference sequence). This CDR3 has 16 residues. V was clipped by 0 bases and J by 1 base; unmatched bases: 6.

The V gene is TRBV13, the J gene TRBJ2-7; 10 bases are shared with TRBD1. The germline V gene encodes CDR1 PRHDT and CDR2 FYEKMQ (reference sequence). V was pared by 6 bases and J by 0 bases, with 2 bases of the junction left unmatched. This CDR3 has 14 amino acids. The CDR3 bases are TGTGCCAGCAGATGGACAGGGGGCTCCTACGAGCAGTACTTC. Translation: CASRWTGGSYEQYF.

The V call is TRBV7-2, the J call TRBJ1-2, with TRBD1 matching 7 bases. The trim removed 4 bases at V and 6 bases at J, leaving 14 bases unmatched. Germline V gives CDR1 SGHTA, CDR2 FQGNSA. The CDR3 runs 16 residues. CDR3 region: CASSSNRGRSRDGYTF. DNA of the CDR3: TGTGCCAGCAGCTCCAACAGGGGACGGTCTCGGGATGGCTACACCTTC.

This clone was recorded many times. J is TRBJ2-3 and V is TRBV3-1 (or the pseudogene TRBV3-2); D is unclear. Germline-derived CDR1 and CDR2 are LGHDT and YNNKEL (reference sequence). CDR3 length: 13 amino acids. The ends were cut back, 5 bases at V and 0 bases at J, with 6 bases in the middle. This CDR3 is CASSKQSTDTQYF. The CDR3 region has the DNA TGTGCCAGCAGCAAACAAAGCACAGATACGCAGTATTTT.

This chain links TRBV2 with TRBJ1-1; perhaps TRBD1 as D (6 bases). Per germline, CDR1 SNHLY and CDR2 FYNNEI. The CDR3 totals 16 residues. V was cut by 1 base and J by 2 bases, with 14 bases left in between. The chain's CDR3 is CASSEEGGASNTEAFF. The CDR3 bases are TGTGCCAGCAGTGAAGAGGGGGGGGCTTCAAACACTGAAGCTTTCTTT.

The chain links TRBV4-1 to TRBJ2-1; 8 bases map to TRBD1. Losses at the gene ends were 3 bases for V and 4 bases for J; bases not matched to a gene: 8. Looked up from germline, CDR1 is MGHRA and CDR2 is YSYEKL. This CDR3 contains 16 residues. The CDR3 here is CASSQVPGQVYNEQFF. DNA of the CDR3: TGCGCCAGCAGCCAGGTACCGGGACAGGTGTACAATGAGCAGTTCTTC.

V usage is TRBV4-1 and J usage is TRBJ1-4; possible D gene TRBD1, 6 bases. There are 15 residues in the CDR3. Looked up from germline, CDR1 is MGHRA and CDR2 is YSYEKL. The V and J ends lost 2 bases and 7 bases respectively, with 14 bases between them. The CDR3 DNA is TGCGCCAGCAGCCAAAGGGTACAGGGCGGTGAAAAACTGTTTTTT. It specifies CASSQRVQGGEKLFF.

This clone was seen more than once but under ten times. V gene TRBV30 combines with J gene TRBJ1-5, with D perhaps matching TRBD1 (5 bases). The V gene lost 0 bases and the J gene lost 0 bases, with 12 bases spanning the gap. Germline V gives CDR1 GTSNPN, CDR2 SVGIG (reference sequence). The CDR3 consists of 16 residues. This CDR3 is CAWSVGASYSNQPQHF. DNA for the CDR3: TGTGCCTGGAGTGTTGGGGCATCCTATAGCAATCAGCCCCAGCATTTT.

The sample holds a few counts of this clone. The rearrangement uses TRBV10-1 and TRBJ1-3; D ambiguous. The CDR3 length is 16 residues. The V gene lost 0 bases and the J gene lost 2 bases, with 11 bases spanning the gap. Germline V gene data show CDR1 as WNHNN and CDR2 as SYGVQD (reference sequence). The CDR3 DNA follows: TGCGCCAGCAGTGAGTCCAGAATGGAGACTGGAAACACCATATATTTT. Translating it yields CASSESRMETGNTIYF.

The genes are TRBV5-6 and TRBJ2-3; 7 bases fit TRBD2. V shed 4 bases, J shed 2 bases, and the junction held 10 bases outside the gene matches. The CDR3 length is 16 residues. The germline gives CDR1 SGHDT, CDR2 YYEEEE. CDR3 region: CASSLELGGYTDTQYF. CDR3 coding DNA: TGTGCCAGCAGCCTGGAATTGGGGGGGTACACAGATACGCAGTATTTT.

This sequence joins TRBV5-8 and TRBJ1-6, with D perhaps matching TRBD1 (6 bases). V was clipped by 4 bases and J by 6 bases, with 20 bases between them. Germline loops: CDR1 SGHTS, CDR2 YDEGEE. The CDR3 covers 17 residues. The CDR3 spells CASSTFGQPAPNSPLHF. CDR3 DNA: TGTGCCAGCAGCACCTTCGGACAGCCAGCTCCTAATTCACCCCTCCACTTT.

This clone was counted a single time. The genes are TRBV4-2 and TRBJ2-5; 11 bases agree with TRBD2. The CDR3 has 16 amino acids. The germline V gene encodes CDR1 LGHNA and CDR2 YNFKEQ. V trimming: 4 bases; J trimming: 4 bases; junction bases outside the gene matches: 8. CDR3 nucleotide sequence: TGTGCCAGCAGCCTGGCCGGGACTAGCGGACTAGAGACCCAGTACTTC. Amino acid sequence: CASSLAGTSGLETQYF.

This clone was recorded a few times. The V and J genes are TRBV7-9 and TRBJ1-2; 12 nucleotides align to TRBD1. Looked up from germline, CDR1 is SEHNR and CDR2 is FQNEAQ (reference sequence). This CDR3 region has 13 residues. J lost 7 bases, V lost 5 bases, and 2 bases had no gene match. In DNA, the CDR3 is TGTGCCAGCAGCCCGGGACAGGGGGCTGGCTACACCTTC. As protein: CASSPGQGAGYTF.

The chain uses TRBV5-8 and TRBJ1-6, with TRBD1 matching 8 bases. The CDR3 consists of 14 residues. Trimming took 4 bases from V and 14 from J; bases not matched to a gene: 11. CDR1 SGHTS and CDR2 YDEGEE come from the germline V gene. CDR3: CASSLRTGTAALHF. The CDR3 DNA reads TGTGCCAGCAGCCTAAGGACAGGGACGGCGGCCCTCCACTTT.

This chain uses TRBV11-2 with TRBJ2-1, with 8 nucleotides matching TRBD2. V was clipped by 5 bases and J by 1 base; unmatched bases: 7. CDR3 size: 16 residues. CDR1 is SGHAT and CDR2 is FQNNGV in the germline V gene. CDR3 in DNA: TGTGCCAGCAGCGCAGAACTAGCGGTATCCTACAATGAGCAGTTCTTC. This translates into CASSAELAVSYNEQFF.

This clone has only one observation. CDR3 coding DNA: TGTGCCAGCAGTTTTTCTTTTGCAGGGGCAATAGATGGCTACACCTTC. Amino acids: CASSFSFAGAIDGYTF. The chain is built from TRBV28 and TRBJ1-2; D might be TRBD1 (6 bases). Trimming pared 3 bases from V and 6 bases from J, leaving 20 bases between. Looked up from germline, CDR1 is MDHEN and CDR2 is SYDVKM. The CDR3 runs 16 residues.

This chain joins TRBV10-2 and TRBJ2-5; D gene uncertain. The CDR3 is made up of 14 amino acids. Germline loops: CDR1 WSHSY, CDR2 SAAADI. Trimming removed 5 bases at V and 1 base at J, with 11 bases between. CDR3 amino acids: CASSLRPLQETQYF. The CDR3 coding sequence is TGCGCCAGCAGTCTCCGTCCCCTCCAAGAGACCCAGTACTTC.

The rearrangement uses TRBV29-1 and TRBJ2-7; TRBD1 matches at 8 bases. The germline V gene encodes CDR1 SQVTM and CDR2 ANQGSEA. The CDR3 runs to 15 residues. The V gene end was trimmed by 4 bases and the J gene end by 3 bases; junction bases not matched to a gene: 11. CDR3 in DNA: TGCAGCGTTGCCGTCCAGGGACAGGTCTTCTACGAGCAGTACTTC. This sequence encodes CSVAVQGQVFYEQYF.

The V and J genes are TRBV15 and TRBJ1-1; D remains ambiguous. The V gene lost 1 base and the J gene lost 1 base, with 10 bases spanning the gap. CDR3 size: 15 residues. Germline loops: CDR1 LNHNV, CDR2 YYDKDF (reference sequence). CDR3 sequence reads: CATSRGPGSNTEAFF. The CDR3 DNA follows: TGTGCCACCAGCAGAGGTCCGGGGTCGAACACTGAAGCTTTCTTT. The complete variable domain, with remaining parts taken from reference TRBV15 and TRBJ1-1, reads DAMVIQNPRYQVTQFGKPVTLSCSQTLNHNVMYWYQQKSSQAPKLLFHYYDKDFNNEADTPDNFQSRRPNTSFCFLDIRSPGLGDTAMYLCATSRGPGSNTEAFFGQGTRLTVV.

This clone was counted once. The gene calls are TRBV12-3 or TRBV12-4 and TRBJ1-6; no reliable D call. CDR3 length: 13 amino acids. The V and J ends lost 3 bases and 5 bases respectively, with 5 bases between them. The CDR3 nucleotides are TGTGCCAGCAGTTTGGCCCATAATTCACCCCTCCACTTT. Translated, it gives CASSLAHNSPLHF.

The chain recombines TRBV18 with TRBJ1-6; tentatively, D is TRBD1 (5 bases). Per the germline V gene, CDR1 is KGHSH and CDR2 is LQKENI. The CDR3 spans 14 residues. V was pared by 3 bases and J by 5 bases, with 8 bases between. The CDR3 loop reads CASSPQGNNSPLHF. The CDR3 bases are TGTGCCAGCTCACCTCAGGGTAATAATTCACCCCTCCACTTT.

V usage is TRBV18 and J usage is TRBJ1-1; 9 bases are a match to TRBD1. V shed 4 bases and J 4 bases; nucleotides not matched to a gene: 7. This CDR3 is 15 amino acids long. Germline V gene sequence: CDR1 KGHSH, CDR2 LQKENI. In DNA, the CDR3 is TGTGCCAGCTCACAATGGGGACAGGGATCCACTGAAGCTTTCTTT. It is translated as CASSQWGQGSTEAFF. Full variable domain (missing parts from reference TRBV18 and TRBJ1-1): NAGVMQNPRHLVRRRGQEARLRCSPMKGHSHVYWYRQLPEEGLKFMVYLQKENIIDESGMPKERFSAEFPKEGPSILRIQQVVRGDSAAYFCASSQWGQGSTEAFFGQGTRLTVV.